Presented here are 20 T cell receptor beta chains from one specimen sequenced in a study of shared clonotypes between healthy human individuals. Assay: immunoSEQ multiplex PCR; the TCRdb copy retains only in-frame clones and omits some. The sample holds about 2 million clones; roughly 94% are singletons and the top ten take roughly 0.13%. The specimen sequenced was naive CD4+ T cells sorted from blood. Subset here: CD45RA+ positively selected. The receptor set was obtained from a man younger than 30 in good health.

This clone was seen just once. The chain joins TRBV28 to TRBJ1-4; 11 bases line up with TRBD1. This CDR3 contains 15 residues. After removal of 7 bases from V and 7 bases from J, the junction contained 8 bases not matched to a gene. CDR1 is MDHEN, CDR2 SYDVKM, per germline. CDR3 loop: CASTPRDRGGEKLFF. The DNA of the CDR3 is TGTGCCAGCACCCCGAGGGACAGGGGGGGTGAAAAACTGTTTTTT.

V is TRBV2 and J is TRBJ1-3, with D unclear. Germline V gene sequence: CDR1 SNHLY, CDR2 FYNNEI. V gave up 6 bases and J gave up 0 bases, with 6 bases separating them. The length of the CDR3 is 13 residues. The CDR3: CASSSASGNTIYF. DNA for the CDR3: TGTGCCAGCAGCTCGGCCTCTGGAAACACCATATATTTT.

This clone has only one observation. The chain couples TRBV25-1 to TRBJ2-5; 11 bases fit TRBD1. The V gene's germline CDR1 is MGHDK and CDR2 SYGVNS. V gave up 6 bases and J gave up 2 bases; unmatched junction bases: 8. CDR3 length equals 16 residues. The CDR3 spells CASSTWTGGLQETQYF. The CDR3 DNA reads as TGTGCCAGCAGCACCTGGACAGGGGGCTTGCAAGAGACCCAGTACTTC. Full variable domain (outside the CDR3, taken from reference TRBV25-1 and TRBJ2-5): EADIYQTPRYLVIGTGKKITLECSQTMGHDKMYWYQQDPGMELHLIHYSYGVNSTEKGDLSSESTVSRIRTEHFPLTLESARPSHTSQYLCASSTWTGGLQETQYFGPGTRLLVL.

The chain couples TRBV9 to TRBJ2-2; no firm D call. Trimming shortened V by 4 bases and J by 4 bases, and 5 bases separated the two germline ends. The CDR3 runs 12 residues. From germline, CDR1 is SGDLS and CDR2 YYNGEE. This CDR3 reads CASSRLTGELFF. The CDR3 DNA reads as TGTGCCAGCAGCCGACTCACCGGGGAGCTGTTTTTT.

The rearrangement uses TRBV5-8 and TRBJ2-3, with D possibly matching TRBD1 (6 bases). CDR1 is SGHTS, CDR2 YDEGEE, per germline. This CDR3 contains 14 residues. The V gene lost 3 bases and the J gene lost 2 bases, with 10 bases spanning the gap. The CDR3 reads CASSWDTLTDTQYF. The CDR3 nucleotides read TGTGCCAGCAGCTGGGACACACTCACAGATACGCAGTATTTT.

Of note for this clone: Other DNA variants within this sample encode the same CDR3. The gene calls are TRBV7-2 and TRBJ2-2; D not certain. Germline-derived CDR1 and CDR2 are SGHTA and FQGNSA. CDR3 size: 13 residues. The V gene lost 6 bases and the J gene lost 2 bases, with 7 bases spanning the gap. DNA for the CDR3: TGTGCCAGCAGTTCATCAAACACCGGGGAGCTGTTTTTT. Protein sequence: CASSSSNTGELFF.

The V and J genes are TRBV15 and TRBJ2-3; 8 bases align to TRBD2. Germline V gives CDR1 LNHNV, CDR2 YYDKDF (reference sequence). The CDR3 length is 19 residues. V lost 0 bases and J lost 5; bases outside the gene matches: 16. CDR3 protein: CATSREGIAGHSIIDTQYF. In DNA form, the CDR3 reads TGTGCCACCAGCAGAGAGGGAATAGCGGGGCATTCAATCATAGATACGCAGTATTTT.

This chain joins TRBV9 and TRBJ1-1; D remains unclear. CDR3 length: 12 amino acids. CDR1 is SGDLS, CDR2 YYNGEE, per germline. Trimming shortened V by 4 bases and J by 3 bases, and 7 bases separated the two germline ends. This CDR3 reads CASSLGDTEAFF. The DNA of the CDR3 is TGTGCCAGCAGCCTCGGGGACACTGAAGCTTTCTTT.

The V gene is TRBV10-3, the J gene TRBJ2-7; D might be TRBD2 (6 bases). This CDR3 contains 16 residues. The germline V and J ends were trimmed by 3 bases and 3 bases, with 18 bases remaining between them. Germline CDR1 ENHRY, CDR2 SYGVKD. This CDR3 is CAISDQGRDSSYEQYF. In DNA, the CDR3 is TGTGCCATCAGTGACCAGGGCCGGGACTCCAGCTACGAGCAGTACTTC.

Points on this clone: The sample carries other DNA sequences with the same CDR3. The gene calls are TRBV19 and TRBJ1-2; D perhaps matches TRBD1 (5 bases). CDR3 length: 13 amino acids. CDR1 and CDR2 (germline): LNHDA, SQIVND (reference sequence). V lost 2 bases to trimming and J lost 6 bases, with 10 bases between them. The CDR3 here is CASSITGGNGYTF. The CDR3 nucleotides read TGTGCCAGTAGTATAACTGGGGGTAATGGCTACACCTTC.

V is TRBV5-3 and J is TRBJ2-7; the D gene is possibly TRBD1 (6 bases). TRBV5-3 is an ORF for which the function is uncertain. The length of the CDR3 is 13 residues. With 10 bases removed from V and 2 bases from J, the gap between germline ends came to 16 bases. The CDR3 spells CASQGRVPYEQYF. The CDR3 DNA reads TGTGCCTCCCAGGGGCGCGTACCCTACGAGCAGTACTTC.

The chain combines TRBV19 with TRBJ2-2; D is unresolved. The ends were cut back, 5 bases at V and 7 bases at J, with 8 bases in the middle. The CDR3 is 12 amino acids. Germline V gives CDR1 LNHDA, CDR2 SQIVND (reference sequence). The CDR3 loop reads CASSSLIGELFF. CDR3 nucleotide sequence: TGTGCCAGTAGTTCCCTTATCGGGGAGCTGTTTTTT. The entire variable domain, with the rest obtained from reference TRBV19 and TRBJ2-2, is as follows: DGGITQSPKYLFRKEGQNVTLSCEQNLNHDAMYWYRQDPGQGLRLIYYSQIVNDFQKGDIAEGYSVSREKKESFPLTVTSAQKNPTAFYLCASSSLIGELFFGEGSRLTVL.

The gene calls are TRBV4-2 and TRBJ1-5, with a tentative D call TRBD1 (5 bases). Germline CDR1 is LGHNA and CDR2 is YNFKEQ. The CDR3 extends over 18 amino acids. V lost 0 bases and J 9 bases, leaving 24 bases between the germline ends. The CDR3 here is CASSQDVRPGGGPGPQHF. The CDR3 nucleotides read TGTGCCAGCAGCCAAGATGTCCGTCCGGGTGGGGGTCCTGGGCCCCAGCATTTT.

The V and J genes are TRBV11-1 and TRBJ2-3; D tentatively reads TRBD1 or TRBD2 (5 bases each). The germline V gene encodes CDR1 SGHAT and CDR2 FQDESV (reference sequence). CDR3 size: 14 residues. The V gene lost 4 bases and the J gene lost 2 bases, with 10 bases spanning the gap. CDR3 loop: CASSYPGPTDTQYF. In nucleotides, the CDR3 is TGTGCCAGCAGCTACCCGGGGCCCACAGATACGCAGTATTTT.

The rearrangement uses TRBV13 and TRBJ1-5; tentatively, D is TRBD1 (5 bases). Germline V CDR1 and CDR2: PRHDT, FYEKMQ (reference sequence). This CDR3 is built from 15 residues. V was cut by 2 bases and J by 0 bases, with 8 bases left in between. CDR3 in DNA: TGTGCCAGCAGCTTAAGGGGAAATAGCAATCAGCCCCAGCATTTT. It encodes CASSLRGNSNQPQHF.

The chain combines TRBV30 with TRBJ1-1; a weak D match, TRBD1 (6 bases). Germline CDR1 is GTSNPN and CDR2 is SVGIG (reference sequence). The CDR3 runs to 14 residues. V was cut by 0 bases and J by 5 bases, with 13 bases left in between. The CDR3 DNA follows: TGTGCCTGGAGTGTCGGGGGGCAGGGGACTGAAGCTTTCTTT. This codes for CAWSVGGQGTEAFF.

In its sample, this clone was seen once. This chain connects TRBV28 to TRBJ2-7; the D gene is possibly TRBD2 (5 bases). Germline V gene sequence: CDR1 MDHEN, CDR2 SYDVKM. V lost 4 bases and J 0 bases, leaving 19 bases between the germline ends. The CDR3 loop spans 17 amino acids. The CDR3: CASSSPSPRDNSYEQYF. CDR3 nucleotides: TGTGCCAGCAGTTCCCCCTCTCCACGGGATAACTCCTACGAGCAGTACTTC. Together with reference TRBV28 and TRBJ2-7, the CDR3 gives the full variable domain: DVKVTQSSRYLVKRTGEKVFLECVQDMDHENMFWYRQDPGLGLRLIYFSYDVKMKEKGDIPEGYSVSREKKERFSLILESASTNQTSMYLCASSSPSPRDNSYEQYFGPGTRLTVT.

This chain uses TRBV7-9 with TRBJ2-5; the D gene is possibly TRBD1 (5 bases). With 3 bases removed from V and 5 bases from J, the gap between germline ends came to 10 bases. The CDR3 extends over 13 amino acids. Germline assignment: CDR1 SEHNR and CDR2 FQNEAQ (reference sequence). The CDR3 sequence is CASSFRAAETQYF. The CDR3 nucleotides read TGTGCCAGCAGCTTCAGGGCGGCGGAGACCCAGTACTTC.

The V gene is TRBV6-6, the J gene TRBJ1-6; 7 bases are shared with TRBD1. The J segment lost 13 bases and the V segment lost 4 bases, leaving 4 bases of the junction unmatched. The CDR3 consists of 12 residues. Germline assignment: CDR1 MNHNY and CDR2 SVGAGI (reference sequence). The CDR3 nucleotides are TGTGCCAGCAGTTCAACAGGGGATCCCCTCCACTTT. Protein product: CASSSTGDPLHF.

For this clone: The same CDR3 can be traced to other DNA sequences in this sample. The chain recombines TRBV19 with TRBJ1-2, with unresolved D. V shed 3 bases and J shed 8 bases, with 7 bases lying between them. Germline V gene data show CDR1 as LNHDA and CDR2 as SQIVND (reference sequence). The CDR3 loop spans 11 amino acids. The CDR3 loop reads CASSIGGGYTF. The DNA of the CDR3 is TGTGCCAGTAGTATCGGAGGCGGCTACACCTTC.